This T cell receptor beta chain was captured in a study of shared clonotypes between healthy human individuals. At the level of the study: Samples came from a couple of female and a few male donors aged 18 to 49.

Study-level findings and limits: The study found lower generation probabilities in non-shared clonotypes than in those shared by all four donors.

Only CD45RO-negative cells positively selected for CCR7 counted as naive CD8 cells, so terminally differentiated effector memory CD45RA+ cells were excluded. Trimming shortened V by 3 bases and J by 2 bases, and 1 base separated the two germline ends. CDR3 length: 11 amino acids. Germline CDR1 and CDR2: LNHDA and SQIVND (reference sequence). This clone turned up a few times. Antigen: not known. Assay: immunoSEQ multiplex PCR; the TCRdb copy retains only in-frame clones and omits some. Among around 2,100,000 clones listed, roughly 94% were seen once. The source of this sequence is a man aged 18 to 29 in good health. The specimen sequenced was naive CD8+ T cells sorted from blood. V and J are TRBV19 and TRBJ1-2, with unresolved D. The CDR3 reads CASSMNYGYTF. The CDR3 bases are TGTGCCAGTAGTATGAACTATGGCTACACCTTC.